This T cell receptor beta chain is drawn from a study of CD8 T cells in Susac syndrome. This clonotype was recorded only once. With random hexamers, 0.5 to 1 ug RNA was reverse transcribed. TCRdb ran MiXCR on the immunoSEQ multiplex PCR reads and lists one entry per CDR3 protein. This sample has around 170,000 distinct CDR3 sequences, with around 95% found just once. The sample was CD4+ T cells from PBMCs. The clonotype originates from a human donor with Susac syndrome.

The DNA of the CDR3 is TGTGCCAGCAGAGACAGTCTAGCGGACCTAGAGACCCAGTACTTC. Translation gives CASRDSLADLETQYF. The chain recombines TRBV3-1 with TRBJ2-5, with TRBD2 matching over 7 bases. Germline CDR1 reads LGHDT; CDR2 reads YNNKEL (reference sequence). The CDR3 loop spans 15 amino acids. J gave up 4 bases and V 6 bases, and 11 bases lay outside the gene matches.